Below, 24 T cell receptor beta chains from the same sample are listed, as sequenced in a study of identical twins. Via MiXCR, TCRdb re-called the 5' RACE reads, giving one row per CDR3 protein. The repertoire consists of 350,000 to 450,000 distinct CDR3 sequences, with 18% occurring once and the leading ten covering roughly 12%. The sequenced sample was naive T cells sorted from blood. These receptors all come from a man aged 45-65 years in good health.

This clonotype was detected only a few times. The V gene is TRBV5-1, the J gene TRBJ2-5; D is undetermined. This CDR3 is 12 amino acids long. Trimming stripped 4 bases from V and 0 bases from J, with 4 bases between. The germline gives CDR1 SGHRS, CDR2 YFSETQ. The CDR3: CASSDNQETQYF. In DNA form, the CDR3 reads TGCGCCAGCAGCGACAACCAAGAGACCCAGTACTTC.

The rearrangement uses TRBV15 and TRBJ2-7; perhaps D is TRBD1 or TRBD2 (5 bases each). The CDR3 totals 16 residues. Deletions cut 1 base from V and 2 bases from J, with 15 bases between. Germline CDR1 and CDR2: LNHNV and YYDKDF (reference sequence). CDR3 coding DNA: TGTGCCACCAGCAGAGGTCCCGGGACGTTCCCCTACGAGCAGTACTTC. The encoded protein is CATSRGPGTFPYEQYF.

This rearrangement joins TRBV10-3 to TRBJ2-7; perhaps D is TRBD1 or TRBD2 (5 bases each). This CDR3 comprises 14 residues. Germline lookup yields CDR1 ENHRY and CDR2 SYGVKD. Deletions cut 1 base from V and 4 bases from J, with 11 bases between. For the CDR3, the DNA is TGTGCCATCAGTGAGTTAGGGGAGAGGTACGAGCAGTACTTC. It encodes CAISELGERYEQYF.

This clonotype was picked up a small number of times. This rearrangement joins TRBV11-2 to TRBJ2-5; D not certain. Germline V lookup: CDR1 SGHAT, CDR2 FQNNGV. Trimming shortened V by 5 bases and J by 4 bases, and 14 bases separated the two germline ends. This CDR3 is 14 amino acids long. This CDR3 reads CASSPQAWGETQYF. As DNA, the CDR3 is TGTGCCAGCAGCCCTCAGGCTTGGGGAGAGACCCAGTACTTC.

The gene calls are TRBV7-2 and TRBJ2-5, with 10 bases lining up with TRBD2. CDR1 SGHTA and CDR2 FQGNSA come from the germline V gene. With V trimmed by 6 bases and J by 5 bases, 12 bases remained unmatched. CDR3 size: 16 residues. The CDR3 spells CASSPPGLAELETQYF. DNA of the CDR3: TGTGCCAGCAGTCCCCCTGGACTAGCGGAGCTTGAGACCCAGTACTTC.

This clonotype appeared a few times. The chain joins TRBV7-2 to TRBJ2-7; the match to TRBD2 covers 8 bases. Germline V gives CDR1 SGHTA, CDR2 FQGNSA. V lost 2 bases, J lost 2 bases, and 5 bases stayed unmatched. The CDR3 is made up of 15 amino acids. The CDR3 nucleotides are TGTGCCAGCAGCTTACGACGGGGGGGTCCCTACGAGCAGTACTTC. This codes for CASSLRRGGPYEQYF.

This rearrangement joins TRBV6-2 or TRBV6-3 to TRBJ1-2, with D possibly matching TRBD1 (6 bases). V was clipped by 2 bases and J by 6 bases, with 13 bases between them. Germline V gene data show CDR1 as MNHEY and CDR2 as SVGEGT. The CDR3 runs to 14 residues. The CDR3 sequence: CASSYAQGWNGYTF. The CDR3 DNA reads TGTGCCAGCAGTTACGCCCAGGGGTGGAATGGCTACACCTTC.

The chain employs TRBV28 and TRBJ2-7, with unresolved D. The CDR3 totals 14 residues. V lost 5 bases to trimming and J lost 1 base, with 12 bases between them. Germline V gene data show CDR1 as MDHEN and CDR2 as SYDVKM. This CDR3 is CASSRPVGSYEQYF. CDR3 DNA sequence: TGTGCCAGCAGTCGTCCTGTGGGGTCCTACGAGCAGTACTTC.

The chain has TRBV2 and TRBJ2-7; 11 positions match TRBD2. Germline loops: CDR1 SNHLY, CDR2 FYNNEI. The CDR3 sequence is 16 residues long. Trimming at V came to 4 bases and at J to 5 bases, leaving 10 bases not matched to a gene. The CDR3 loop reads CASSAYGLAGSNEQYF. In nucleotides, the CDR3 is TGTGCCAGCAGTGCCTATGGACTAGCGGGTTCAAACGAGCAGTACTTC.

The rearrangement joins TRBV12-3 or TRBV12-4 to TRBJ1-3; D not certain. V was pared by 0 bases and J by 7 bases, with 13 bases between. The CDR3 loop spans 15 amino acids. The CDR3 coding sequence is TGTGCCAGCAGTTTAGCGCTCACCTCTAAGAACACCATATATTTT. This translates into CASSLALTSKNTIYF.

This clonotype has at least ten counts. The CDR3 loop reads CASSAPMGTEAFF. The DNA of the CDR3 is TGTGCCAGCAGCGCACCCATGGGGACTGAAGCTTTCTTT. V gene TRBV9 combines with J gene TRBJ1-1; D not certain. CDR3 size: 13 residues. Germline CDR1 and CDR2: SGDLS and YYNGEE. The V end was cut by 3 bases, the J end by 5 bases, with 11 bases between.

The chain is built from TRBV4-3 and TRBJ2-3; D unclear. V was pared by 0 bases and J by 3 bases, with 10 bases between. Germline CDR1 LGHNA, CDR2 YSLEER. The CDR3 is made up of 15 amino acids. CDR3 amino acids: CASSQEQVRTDTQYF. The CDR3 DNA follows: TGCGCCAGCAGCCAAGAGCAGGTTCGGACAGATACGCAGTATTTT.

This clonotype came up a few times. The CDR3 reads CSASDPKREKLFF. CDR3 DNA sequence: TGCAGTGCTAGTGATCCGAAAAGGGAAAAACTGTTTTTT. The gene calls are TRBV20-1 and TRBJ1-4; D gene ambiguous. Trimming took off 3 bases at V and 8 bases at J, with 13 bases between the two ends. This CDR3 is built from 13 residues. Germline values: CDR1 DFQATT, CDR2 SNEGSKA (reference sequence).

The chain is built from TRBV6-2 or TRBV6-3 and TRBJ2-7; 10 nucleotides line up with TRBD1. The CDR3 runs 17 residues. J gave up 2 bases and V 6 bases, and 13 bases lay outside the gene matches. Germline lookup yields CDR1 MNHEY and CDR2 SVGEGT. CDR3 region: CASSYRRDRGSTYEQYF. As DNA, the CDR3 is TGTGCCAGCAGCTACAGACGGGACAGGGGATCAACCTACGAGCAGTACTTC.

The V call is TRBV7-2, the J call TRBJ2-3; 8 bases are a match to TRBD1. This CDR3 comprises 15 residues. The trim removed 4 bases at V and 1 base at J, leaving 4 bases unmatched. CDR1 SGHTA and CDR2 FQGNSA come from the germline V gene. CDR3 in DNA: TGTGCCAGCAGCTCACAGGGGGTCCGCACAGATACGCAGTATTTT. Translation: CASSSQGVRTDTQYF.

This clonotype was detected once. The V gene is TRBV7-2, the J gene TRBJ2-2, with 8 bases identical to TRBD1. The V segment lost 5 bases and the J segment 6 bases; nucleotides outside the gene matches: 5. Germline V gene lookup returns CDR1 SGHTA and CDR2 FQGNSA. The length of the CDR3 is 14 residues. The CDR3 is CASSPQGVPGELFF. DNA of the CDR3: TGTGCCAGCAGCCCACAGGGGGTCCCCGGGGAGCTGTTTTTT.

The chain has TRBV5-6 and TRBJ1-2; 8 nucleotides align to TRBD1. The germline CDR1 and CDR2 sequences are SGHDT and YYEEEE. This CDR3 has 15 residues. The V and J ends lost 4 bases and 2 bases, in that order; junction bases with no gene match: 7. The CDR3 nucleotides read TGTGCCAGCAGCGGAAACAGGGGGAAAAACTATGGCTACACCTTC. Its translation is CASSGNRGKNYGYTF.

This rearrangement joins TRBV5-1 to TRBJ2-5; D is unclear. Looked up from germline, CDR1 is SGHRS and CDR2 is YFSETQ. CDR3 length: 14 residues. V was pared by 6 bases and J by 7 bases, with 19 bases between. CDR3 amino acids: CASTPVGPIATQYF. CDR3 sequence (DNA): TGCGCCAGCACCCCCGTCGGACCGATAGCGACCCAGTACTTC.

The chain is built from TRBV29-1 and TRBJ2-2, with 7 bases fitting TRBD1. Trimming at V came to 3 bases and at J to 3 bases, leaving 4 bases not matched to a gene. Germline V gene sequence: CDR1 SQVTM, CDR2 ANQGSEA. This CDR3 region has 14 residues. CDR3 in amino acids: CSVEDRRYTGELFF. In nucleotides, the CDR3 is TGCAGCGTTGAGGACAGGAGGTACACCGGGGAGCTGTTTTTT.

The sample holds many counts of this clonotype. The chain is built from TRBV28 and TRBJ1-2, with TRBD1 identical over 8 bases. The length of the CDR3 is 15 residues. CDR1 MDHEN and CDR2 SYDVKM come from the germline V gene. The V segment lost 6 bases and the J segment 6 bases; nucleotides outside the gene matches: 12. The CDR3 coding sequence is TGTGCCAGCAGCCCGGCGCAGGGGGCCCGAAATGGCTACACCTTC. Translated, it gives CASSPAQGARNGYTF.

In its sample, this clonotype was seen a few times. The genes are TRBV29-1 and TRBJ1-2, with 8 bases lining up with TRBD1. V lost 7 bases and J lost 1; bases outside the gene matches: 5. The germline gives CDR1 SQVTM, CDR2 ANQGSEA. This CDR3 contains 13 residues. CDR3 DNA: TGCAGCGCCGGACAGGGAAATAACTATGGCTACACCTTC. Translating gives CSAGQGNNYGYTF.

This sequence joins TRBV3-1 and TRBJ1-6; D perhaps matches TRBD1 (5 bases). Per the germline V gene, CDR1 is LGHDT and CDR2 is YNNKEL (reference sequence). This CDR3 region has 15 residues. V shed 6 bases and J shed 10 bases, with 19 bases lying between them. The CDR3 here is CASSHGTPRQSPLHF. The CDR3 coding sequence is TGTGCCAGCAGTCACGGGACCCCCAGGCAATCACCCCTCCACTTT.

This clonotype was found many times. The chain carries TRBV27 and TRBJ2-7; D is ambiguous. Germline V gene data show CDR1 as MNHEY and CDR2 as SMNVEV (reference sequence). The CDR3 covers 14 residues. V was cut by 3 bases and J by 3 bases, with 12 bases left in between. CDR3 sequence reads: CASSFTYGNYEQYF. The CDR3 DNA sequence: TGTGCCAGCAGTTTTACCTACGGAAACTACGAGCAGTACTTC.

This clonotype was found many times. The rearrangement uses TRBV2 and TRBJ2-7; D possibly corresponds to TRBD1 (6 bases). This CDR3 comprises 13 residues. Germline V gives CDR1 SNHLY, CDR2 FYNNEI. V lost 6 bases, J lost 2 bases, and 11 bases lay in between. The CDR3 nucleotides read TGTGCCAGCAGCGCCGGGACAACCTACGAGCAGTACTTC. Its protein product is CASSAGTTYEQYF. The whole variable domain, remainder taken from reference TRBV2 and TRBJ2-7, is EPEVTQTPSHQVTQMGQEVILRCVPISNHLYFYWYRQILGQKVEFLVSFYNNEISEKSEIFDDQFSVERPDGSNFTLKIRSTKLEDSAMYFCASSAGTTYEQYFGPGTRLTVT.